This TCR beta chain was captured by sequencing in a study of human T cells and chemical hapten exposure. Study-wide results and limits: After DPC sensitization, TCRs above 1 in 1000 frequency showed no change.

TCRdb reanalysed the RACE reads using MiXCR and keeps one entry per CDR3 protein. The data contain 75,000 to 90,000 distinct CDR3 sequences, over 6% of them seen just once; the ten biggest clones take up around 1.5%. The CDR3 sequence is 13 residues long. Germline CDR1 is SQVTM and CDR2 is ANQGSEA. V gave up 3 bases and J gave up 6 bases; unmatched junction bases: 6. Time point noted: patch test 1, 2 weeks after DPC sensitization. As to treatment: therapeutic diphenylcyclopropenone sensitization with weekly scalp DPC. This clonotype has a count of ten or more. What it recognizes is unknown. The chain carries TRBV29-1 and TRBJ2-3; 7 nucleotides line up with TRBD1. The sequences come from whole blood, collected in connection with sensitization to the hapten diphenylcyclopropenone (DPC). The origin of this receptor is a woman aged 25-40 years with alopecia areata. Some clones in this sample may be carry-over from other donors' samples. This CDR3 is CSVDLTGWDTQYF. CDR3 nucleotides: TGCAGCGTTGATTTGACAGGGTGGGATACGCAGTATTTT.